This TCR beta chain was retrieved from a study of blood T cells in healthy people across ages. CDR3 size: 15 residues. CDR1 and CDR2 from the germline V gene are SGHRS and YFSETQ. Next came a second PCR, run for 7 to 11 cycles, which used a sample-barcoded 5' primer along with a J-beta primer mix. TCRdb redid the calling of the 5' RACE reads with MiXCR, one entry per CDR3 protein. The sample records 1 million or so distinct CDR3 sequences, more than 35% being singletons. A remark on this clonotype: The junction and the germline gene differ at one end; a read error may be behind it.

This chain connects TRBV5-1 to TRBJ2-3; 9 nucleotides match TRBD1. The sequence was obtained from a woman aged 55-70 years in good health. Material: blood. CDR3 in DNA: TGCGTCAGCAGCTTCCGTGGGACAGGGTCAGATACGCAGTATTTT. This codes for CVSSFRGTGSDTQYF.